One and the same sample provided the 2 T cell receptor beta chains below, sequenced in a study of radiotherapy plus CTLA-4 blockade in lung cancer. Sequenced by immunoSEQ multiplex PCR; TCRdb stores in-frame clones only, minus some. This sample has roughly 69,000 clones, with more than 70% found just once. Material: peripheral blood, obtained from a patient treated with radiotherapy plus ipilimumab. These receptors came from a human donor with non-small cell lung cancer whose response to radiotherapy plus ipilimumab could not be evaluated. Some clones in this sample may be carry-over from other donors' samples.

This clone was seen a single time. The chain links TRBV7-9 to TRBJ2-3; 9 bases match TRBD1. CDR3 length equals 15 residues. V was clipped by 3 bases and J by 5 bases; unmatched bases: 6. Per the germline V gene, CDR1 is SEHNR and CDR2 is FQNEAQ (reference sequence). The CDR3 bases are TGTGCCAGCAGCTTCTCTCCGGGACAGGGAGATACGCAGTATTTT. Protein product: CASSFSPGQGDTQYF. Using reference TRBV7-9 and TRBJ2-3 for the parts outside the CDR3, the full variable domain is DTGVSQNPRHKITKRGQNVTFRCDPISEHNRLYWYRQTLGQGPEFLTYFQNEAQLEKSRLLSDRFSAERPKGSFSTLEIQRTEQGDSAMYLCASSFSPGQGDTQYFGPGTRLTVL.

The genes are TRBV7-2 and TRBJ2-7; 13 bases fit TRBD2. The CDR3 contains 16 residues. CDR1 SGHTA and CDR2 FQGNSA come from the germline V gene. The trim removed 5 bases at V and 5 bases at J, leaving 9 bases unmatched. Here the CDR3 DNA reads TGTGCCAGCAGCACTAGCGGGGGGGCCGGGGCCCACGAGCAGTACTTC. This gives the protein CASSTSGGAGAHEQYF.